This TCR beta chain was observed in a study of blood T cells in healthy people across ages. About this clonotype: Antigen unknown.

Whole-study findings and limits: Investigators viewed diversity estimates from one million T cells as underestimates, the study reported.

A second PCR of roughly 7 to 11 cycles used a sample-barcoded 5' primer and a J-beta primer mix. TCRdb reanalysed the 5' RACE reads using MiXCR and keeps one entry per CDR3 protein. Of over a million distinct CDR3 sequences in the sample, roughly a quarter are singletons; the top ten hold around 0.7%. This CDR3 has 12 residues. Deletions cut 5 bases from V and 5 bases from J, with 10 bases between. The sample was also linked to a second study, of T cells of mothers and their children. This second study says: Related mother-child pairs shared slightly more overlap than unrelated pairs, but the difference was non-significant.

The chain combines TRBV12-3 or TRBV12-4 with TRBJ2-7; no clear D. The sample taken for sequencing was blood. This TCR was sampled from a girl aged 2 to 10 in good health. The chain's CDR3 is CASSVVANEQYF. DNA of the CDR3: TGTGCCAGCAGTGTAGTCGCGAACGAGCAGTACTTC.